Listed below are T cell receptor beta chains from one sample, sequenced in a study of radiation and T cells in renal cell carcinoma. Measured with immunoSEQ multiplex PCR; TCRdb has only the in-frame clones, and not every one. Of approximately 100,000 clones listed, less than 90% are singletons. Material: blood, obtained from a patient whose treatment included radiotherapy and nephrectomy. These receptor sequences come from a middle-aged man with renal cell carcinoma. Both conserved end residues are part of each CDR3. The D gene is left open where the match is weak. The size entry is marked missing in some rows and otherwise reads once, few, many or a size class.

v_call	j_call	clone_size	d_call	cdr3_nt	cdr3_aa
TRBV18	TRBJ2-1	NA	NA	TGTGCCAGCTCATCAGTGCTTGGGCGGGGATCCTTGAATGAGCAGTTCTTC	CASSSVLGRGSLNEQFF
TRBV7-2	TRBJ1-5	NA	TRBD1	TGTGCCAGCAGCCGGCAGGGGGAGCAGCCCCAGCATTTT	CASSRQGEQPQHF
TRBV2	TRBJ1-1	NA	TRBD1	TGTGCCAGCAGTGACCAAGGTCAGGGGGGCACTGAAGCTTTCTTT	CASSDQGQGGTEAFF
TRBV7-7	TRBJ2-5	NA	NA	TGTGCTAGCAGCTTCGGACCAGGAGGAGAGACCCAGTACTTC	CASSFGPGGETQYF
TRBV7-2	TRBJ2-7	NA	NA	TGTGCCAGCAGCTCCCGGGTCTTCTACGAGCAGTACTTC	CASSSRVFYEQYF
TRBV19	TRBJ1-5	NA	NA	TGTGCCAGTAGTCGAGCAGGGACTCAGCCCCAGCATTTT	CASSRAGTQPQHF
TRBV5-1	TRBJ2-5	NA	NA	TGCGCCAGCAGCTTGCAGGGACCACAAGAGACCCAGTACTTC	CASSLQGPQETQYF
TRBV6-5	TRBJ2-7	NA	TRBD1	TGTGCCAGCAGTTACGGGGGACAGGCGTACGAGCAGTACTTC	CASSYGGQAYEQYF
TRBV7-9	TRBJ1-4	NA	NA	TGTGCCAGCAGCTTCTCGGGTTCCGTGGAAAAACTGTTTTTT	CASSFSGSVEKLFF
TRBV7-8	TRBJ2-7	NA	NA	TGTGCCAGCAGCTTAGGCAGGACTCTCAGCGAGCAGTACTTC	CASSLGRTLSEQYF
TRBV27	TRBJ2-2	NA	TRBD1	TGTGCCAGCGGACGGACAGGACAGAACACCGGGGAGCTGTTTTTT	CASGRTGQNTGELFF
TRBV29-1	TRBJ2-7	NA	NA	TGCAGCGTTGAAATCCAGGGGCTTGGCGAGCAGTACTTC	CSVEIQGLGEQYF
TRBV30	TRBJ2-3	NA	NA	TGTGCCTCCCCACACGAACTGGGTGGGCAGTATTTT	CASPHELGGQYF
TRBV5-1	TRBJ2-3	NA	TRBD2	TGCGCCAGCAGCCTTAGCGGGAGCCCTGATACGCAGTATTTT	CASSLSGSPDTQYF
TRBV6-1	TRBJ1-2	NA	TRBD1	TGTGCCAGCAGGCGGGACAGCCTTAACTATGGCTACACCTTC	CASRRDSLNYGYTF
TRBV25-1	TRBJ1-1	NA	TRBD1	TGTGCCAGCAGTCCACAGGGGTTGAACACTGAAGCTTTCTTT	CASSPQGLNTEAFF
TRBV7-2	TRBJ2-1	NA	TRBD2	TGTGCCAGCACAAGCGGGAGTGACCTCTACAATGAGCAGTTCTTC	CASTSGSDLYNEQFF
TRBV19	TRBJ2-3	NA	TRBD1	TGTGCCAGTAGGGACAGGGGGTCGGATACGCAGTATTTT	CASRDRGSDTQYF
TRBV2	TRBJ2-5	NA	TRBD2	TGTGCCAGCAGACGGGAGGCCCAAGAGACCCAGTACTTC	CASRREAQETQYF
TRBV30	TRBJ1-1	NA	NA	TGTGCCTGCCGAAGCAGGGGTGAAGCTTTCTTT	CACRSRGEAFF
TRBV5-1	TRBJ2-6	NA	NA	TGCGCCAGCAGCTTAGATAGGACAGGAGGGGTGGCCTCTGGGGCCAACGTCCTGACTTTC	CASSLDRTGGVASGANVLTF
TRBV18	TRBJ2-7	NA	TRBD1	TGTGCCAGCTCACCACCGAGCAGGGGGCTTTACGAGCAGTACTTC	CASSPPSRGLYEQYF
TRBV6-1	TRBJ1-3	NA	NA	TGTGCCAGCAGTGAAATGCTCCAGGTCGGTACGGGAAACACCATATATTTT	CASSEMLQVGTGNTIYF
TRBV15	TRBJ1-6	NA	NA	TGTGCCACCAGCTACGGGTTGGTTTCACCCCTCCACTTT	CATSYGLVSPLHF
TRBV2	TRBJ1-2	NA	TRBD1	TGTGCCAGCAGGCAGGGGGGGCATAGCTATGGCTACACCTTC	CASRQGGHSYGYTF
TRBV5-4	TRBJ1-3	NA	NA	TGTGCCAGCAGCTTGAACCGCGGAAACACCATATATTTT	CASSLNRGNTIYF
TRBV6-5	TRBJ1-1	NA	NA	TGTGCCAGCAGTCTGGAGGGAGGCGCTGAAGCTTTCTTT	CASSLEGGAEAFF
TRBV6-6	TRBJ2-1	NA	NA	TGTGCCAGCAGTACACAGGGATATCGTTCGTCTGAGCAGTTCTTC	CASSTQGYRSSEQFF
TRBV5-5	TRBJ1-1	NA	TRBD1	TGTGCCAGCAGCTCTACGACAGGGGGCGCGTATACTGAAGCTTTCTTT	CASSSTTGGAYTEAFF
TRBV4-3	TRBJ1-3	NA	NA	TGCGCCAGCAGCCAAGAGTTTCAGGGGTCTGGAAACACCATATATTTT	CASSQEFQGSGNTIYF
TRBV2	TRBJ2-7	NA	NA	TGTGCCAGCAGCCGCCAGGGGGGATACGAGCAGTACTTC	CASSRQGGYEQYF
TRBV6-4	TRBJ2-2	NA	NA	TGTGCTAAGGGGGTGGAGGGGCCCACCGGGGAGCTGTTTTTT	CAKGVEGPTGELFF
TRBV13	TRBJ1-2	NA	NA	TGTGCCAGCAGCTGGAGAGGGAGCAGGGCTTTAGAAGGCTACACCTTC	CASSWRGSRALEGYTF
TRBV30	TRBJ1-2	few	NA	TGTGCCTGGAGTGTACGGGTTAACTATGGCTACACCTTC	CAWSVRVNYGYTF
TRBV7-2	TRBJ2-3	NA	TRBD2	TGTGCCAGCAGCTCACTAGCGGGAGGGCTTATGGGAGATACGCAGTATTTT	CASSSLAGGLMGDTQYF
TRBV15	TRBJ1-5	NA	NA	TGTGCCACCAGCAGAGATCCAGTGCCTCATAATCAGCCCCAGCATTTT	CATSRDPVPHNQPQHF
TRBV19	TRBJ2-4	NA	NA	TGTGCCAGTACCCTAGGGGCAGGTGGAAACATTCAGTACTTC	CASTLGAGGNIQYF
TRBV18	TRBJ2-5	NA	TRBD1	TGTGCCAGCTCACCACAACAGGGGGAAGAGACCCAGTACTTC	CASSPQQGEETQYF
TRBV28	TRBJ1-2	NA	TRBD1	TGTGCCAGCGTCTCCGGGACAGGATCCTATGGCTACACCTTC	CASVSGTGSYGYTF
TRBV30	TRBJ2-5	NA	NA	TGTGCCTGGAGTGTAAGCCAAGAGACCCAGTACTTC	CAWSVSQETQYF
TRBV29-1	TRBJ2-7	once	NA	TGCAGCGTTGAACGGGGGAGCTCCTACGAGCAGTACTTC	CSVERGSSYEQYF
TRBV15	TRBJ1-3	NA	NA	TGTGCCACCAGCAGAGATCCTCTTCGGGGGGGCTTACACTCTGGAAACACCATATATTTT	CATSRDPLRGGLHSGNTIYF
TRBV14	TRBJ2-3	NA	NA	TGTGCCAGCAGCCAACGGACGACAGCACTTCCACAGTGGGATACGCAGTATTTT	CASSQRTTALPQWDTQYF